A selection of T cell receptor beta chains follows, all from one sample in a study of T cell responses to AZD1222 COVID-19 vaccine. TCRdb's table, derived via immunoSEQ multiplex PCR, lists solely in-frame clones and lacks some. Of 90,000 to 120,000 clones listed, about 85% were seen once; the top ten hold around 4.9%. Here the sequenced sample was peripheral blood, taken 28 days after the second AZD1222 dose. These receptors originate from an adult who received the AZD1222 COVID-19 vaccine. CDR3s include the opening cysteine and the closing phenylalanine or tryptophan. A D gene is named only where the DNA matches it firmly. Not every row has a clone size; where given, it reads once, few, many or a size class.

NA	NA	TRBV5-1	TRBJ1-5	CASSLGGRNSNQPQHF	TGCGCCAGCAGCTTGGGCGGCAGGAATAGCAATCAGCCCCAGCATTTT
NA	NA	TRBV11-3	TRBJ2-5	CASSLGVSVDQETQYF	TGTGCCAGCAGCTTAGGCGTAAGTGTGGACCAAGAGACCCAGTACTTC
NA	few	TRBV10-3	TRBJ2-7	CAISGGDIAYEQYF	TGTGCCATCAGTGGGGGGGATATAGCCTACGAGCAGTACTTC
NA	NA	TRBV2	TRBJ2-1	CASSYSQGNEQFF	TGTGCCAGCAGTTACTCCCAGGGAAATGAGCAGTTCTTC
TRBD1	NA	TRBV19	TRBJ2-5	CASSMGQGRETQYF	TGTGCCAGTAGTATGGGACAGGGTCGGGAGACCCAGTACTTC
TRBD1	NA	TRBV4-3	TRBJ1-2	CASSQQGAVGYTF	TGCGCCAGCAGCCAGCAGGGGGCTGTCGGCTACACCTTC
NA	NA	TRBV19	TRBJ2-1	CASSNTGTINEQFF	TGTGCCAGTAGTAACACGGGGACCATCAATGAGCAGTTCTTC
NA	NA	TRBV6-5	TRBJ1-6	CATALGRPDSPLHF	TGTGCCACAGCCTTGGGACGGCCGGATTCACCCCTCCACTTT
TRBD1	NA	TRBV5-4	TRBJ1-2	CASSVDRGDYGYTF	TGTGCCAGCAGCGTGGACAGGGGGGACTATGGCTACACCTTC
TRBD1	NA	TRBV4-1	TRBJ1-1	CASSHGPGTGVGTEAFF	TGCGCCAGCAGCCACGGTCCCGGGACAGGGGTTGGCACTGAAGCTTTCTTT
NA	NA	TRBV7-6	TRBJ2-2	CASSYDSPTGELFF	TGTGCCAGCAGCTACGACAGTCCAACCGGGGAGCTGTTTTTT
NA	once	TRBV5-4	TRBJ1-2	CASSLLYSGGGGYTF	TGTGCCAGCAGCTTGTTGTACAGCGGGGGTGGTGGCTACACCTTC
NA	NA	TRBV30	TRBJ2-5	CAWSVEETQYF	TGTGCCTGGAGTGTAGAAGAGACCCAGTACTTC
NA	NA	TRBV28	TRBJ1-2	CASSVVGANYGYTF	TGTGCCAGCAGTGTAGTTGGGGCTAACTATGGCTACACCTTC
TRBD1	once	TRBV27	TRBJ2-7	CASSPGQDLYEQYF	TGTGCCAGCAGTCCCGGACAGGACCTCTACGAGCAGTACTTC
NA	NA	TRBV12-3/TRBV12-4	TRBJ1-1	CASTDSVNTEAFF	TGTGCCAGCACGGACAGCGTGAACACTGAAGCTTTCTTT
NA	few	TRBV20-1	TRBJ1-2	CSARAYGYTF	TGCAGTGCGCGGGCCTATGGCTACACCTTC
NA	NA	TRBV9	TRBJ2-7	CASSVNDRRGYEQYF	TGTGCCAGCAGCGTAAATGACAGGAGGGGCTACGAGCAGTACTTC
NA	once	TRBV7-2	TRBJ1-2	CASSAQGLYGYTF	TGTGCCAGCAGCGCCCAGGGGCTCTATGGCTACACCTTC
TRBD1	NA	TRBV28	TRBJ2-7	CASSLERGRYEQYF	TGTGCCAGCAGTTTAGAGAGGGGGCGTTACGAGCAGTACTTC
NA	NA	TRBV19	TRBJ1-1	CASSRTVNTEAFF	TGTGCCAGTAGTCGGACAGTGAACACTGAAGCTTTCTTT
NA	once	TRBV5-4	TRBJ1-2	CASSSTASYGYTF	TGTGCCAGCAGCTCGACAGCCTCCTATGGCTACACCTTC
NA	NA	TRBV28	TRBJ1-2	CASSFLERVNGYTF	TGTGCCAGCAGTTTTCTAGAAAGGGTCAATGGCTACACCTTC
NA	NA	TRBV30	TRBJ2-3	CAWSVAVTSPDTQYF	TGTGCCTGGAGTGTGGCAGTGACTTCCCCAGATACGCAGTATTTT
TRBD1	NA	TRBV28	TRBJ1-3	CASITGGWGVGSGNTIYF	TGTGCCAGCATCACAGGGGGCTGGGGTGTGGGATCTGGAAACACCATATATTTT
TRBD1	NA	TRBV7-2	TRBJ1-6	CASSLGTGGRSPLHF	TGTGCCAGCAGCTTAGGGACAGGGGGCCGGTCACCCCTCCACTTT